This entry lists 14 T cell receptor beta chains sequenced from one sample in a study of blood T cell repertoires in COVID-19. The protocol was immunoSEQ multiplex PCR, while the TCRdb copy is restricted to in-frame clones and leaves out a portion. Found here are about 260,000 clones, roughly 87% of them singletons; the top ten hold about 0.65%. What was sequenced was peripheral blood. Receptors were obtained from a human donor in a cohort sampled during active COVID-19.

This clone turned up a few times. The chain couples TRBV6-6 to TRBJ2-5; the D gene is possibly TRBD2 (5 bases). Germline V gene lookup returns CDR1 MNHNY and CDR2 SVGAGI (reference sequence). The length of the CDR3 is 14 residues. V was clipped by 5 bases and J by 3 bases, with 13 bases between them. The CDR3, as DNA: TGTGCCAGCAGTCGGGGAGTTTTGGAAGAGACCCAGTACTTC. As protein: CASSRGVLEETQYF.

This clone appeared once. The CDR3 nucleotides read TGTGCCAGCAGCCAATTCCCTAAGACTAGCGGGAGTAAAATGGTTTGGCAGTACTTC. Translated, it gives CASSQFPKTSGSKMVWQYF. This sequence joins TRBV3-1 (or the pseudogene TRBV3-2) and TRBJ2-7, with TRBD2 identical over 12 bases. The CDR3 extends over 19 amino acids. J was trimmed by 9 bases and V by 2 bases; bases with no gene match: 20. Looked up from germline, CDR1 is LGHDT and CDR2 is YNNKEL (reference sequence).

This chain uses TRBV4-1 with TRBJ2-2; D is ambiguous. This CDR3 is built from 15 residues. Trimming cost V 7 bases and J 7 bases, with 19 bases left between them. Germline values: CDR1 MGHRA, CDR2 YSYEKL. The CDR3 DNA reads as TGCGCCAGCAACCACCATGAGGCTGCTAACGGGGAGCTGTTTTTT. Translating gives CASNHHEAANGELFF.

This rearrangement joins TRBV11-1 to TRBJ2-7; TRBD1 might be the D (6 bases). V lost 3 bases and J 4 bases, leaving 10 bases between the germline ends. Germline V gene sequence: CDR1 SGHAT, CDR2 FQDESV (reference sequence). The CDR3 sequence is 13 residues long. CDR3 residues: CASSFGGAYEQYF. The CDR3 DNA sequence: TGTGCCAGCAGCTTTGGGGGCGCGTACGAGCAGTACTTC. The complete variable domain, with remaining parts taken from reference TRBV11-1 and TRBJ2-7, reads EAEVAQSPRYKITEKSQAVAFWCDPISGHATLYWYRQILGQGPELLVQFQDESVVDDSQLPKDRFSAERLKGVDSTLKIQPAELGDSAMYLCASSFGGAYEQYFGPGTRLTVT.

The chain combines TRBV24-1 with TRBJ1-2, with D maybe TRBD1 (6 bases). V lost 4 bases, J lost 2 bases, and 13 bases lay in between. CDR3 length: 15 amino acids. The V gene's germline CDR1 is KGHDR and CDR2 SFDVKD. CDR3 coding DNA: TGTGCCACCAGTGACTCGAGGGACACAAACTATGGCTACACCTTC. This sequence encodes CATSDSRDTNYGYTF.

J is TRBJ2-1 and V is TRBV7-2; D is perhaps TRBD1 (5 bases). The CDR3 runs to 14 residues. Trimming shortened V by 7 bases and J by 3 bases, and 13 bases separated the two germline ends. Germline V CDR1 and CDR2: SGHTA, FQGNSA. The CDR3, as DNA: TGTGCCAGCACCACATCAGGGTTCTACAATGAGCAGTTCTTC. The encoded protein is CASTTSGFYNEQFF. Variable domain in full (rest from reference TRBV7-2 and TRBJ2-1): GAGVSQSPSNKVTEKGKDVELRCDPISGHTALYWYRQSLGQGLEFLIYFQGNSAPDKSGLPSDRFSAERTGGSVSTLTIQRTQQEDSAVYLCASTTSGFYNEQFFGPGTRLTVL.

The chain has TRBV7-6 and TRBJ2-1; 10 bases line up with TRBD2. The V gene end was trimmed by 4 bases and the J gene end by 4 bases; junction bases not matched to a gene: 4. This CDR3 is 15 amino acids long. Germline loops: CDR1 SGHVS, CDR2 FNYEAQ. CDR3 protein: CASSSTSGEYNEQFF. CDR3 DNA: TGTGCCAGCAGCTCCACTAGCGGGGAGTACAATGAGCAGTTCTTC.

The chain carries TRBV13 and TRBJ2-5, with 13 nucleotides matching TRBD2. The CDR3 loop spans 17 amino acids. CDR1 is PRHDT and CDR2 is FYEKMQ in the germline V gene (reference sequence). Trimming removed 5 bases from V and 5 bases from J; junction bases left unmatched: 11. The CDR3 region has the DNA TGTGCCAGCAGCCCCGAACGGGGACTAGCGGGGCGGGAGACCCAGTACTTC. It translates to CASSPERGLAGRETQYF.

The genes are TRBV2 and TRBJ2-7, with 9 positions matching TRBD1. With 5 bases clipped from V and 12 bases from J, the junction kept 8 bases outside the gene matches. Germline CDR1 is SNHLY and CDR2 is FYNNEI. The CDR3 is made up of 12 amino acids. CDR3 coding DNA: TGTGCCAGCAGTACCCGGACAGGGGTCGTGTACTTC. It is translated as CASSTRTGVVYF.

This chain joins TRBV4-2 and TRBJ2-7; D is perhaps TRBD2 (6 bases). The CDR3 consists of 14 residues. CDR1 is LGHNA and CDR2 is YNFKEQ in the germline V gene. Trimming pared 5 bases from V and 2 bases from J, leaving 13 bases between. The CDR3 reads CASSNRDSAYEQYF. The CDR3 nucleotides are TGTGCCAGCAGCAACCGGGACTCCGCCTACGAGCAGTACTTC.

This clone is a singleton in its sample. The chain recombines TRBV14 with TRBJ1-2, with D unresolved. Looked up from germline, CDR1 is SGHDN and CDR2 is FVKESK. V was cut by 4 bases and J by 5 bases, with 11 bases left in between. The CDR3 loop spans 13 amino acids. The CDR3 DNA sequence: TGTGCCAGCAGCCTACTGAACGGGTATGGCTACACCTTC. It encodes CASSLLNGYGYTF.

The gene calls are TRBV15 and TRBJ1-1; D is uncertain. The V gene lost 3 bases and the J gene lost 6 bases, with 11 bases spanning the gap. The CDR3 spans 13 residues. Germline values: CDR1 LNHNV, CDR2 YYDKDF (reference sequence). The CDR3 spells CATSSRGGSEAFF. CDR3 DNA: TGTGCCACCAGCAGCCGCGGAGGTTCTGAAGCTTTCTTT.

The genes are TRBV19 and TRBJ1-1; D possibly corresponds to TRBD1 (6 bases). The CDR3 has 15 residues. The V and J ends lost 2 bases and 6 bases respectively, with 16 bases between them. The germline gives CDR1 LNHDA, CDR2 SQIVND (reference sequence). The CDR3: CASSISIQGTPEAFF. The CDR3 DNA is TGTGCCAGTAGTATAAGCATACAGGGCACGCCTGAAGCTTTCTTT.

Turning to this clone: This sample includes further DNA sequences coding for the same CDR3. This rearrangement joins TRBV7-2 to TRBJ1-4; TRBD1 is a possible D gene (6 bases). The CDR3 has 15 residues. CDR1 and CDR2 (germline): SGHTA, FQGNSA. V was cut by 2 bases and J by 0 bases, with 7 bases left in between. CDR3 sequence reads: CASSLQGPTNEKLFF. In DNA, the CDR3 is TGTGCCAGCAGCTTACAGGGGCCAACTAATGAAAAACTGTTTTTT. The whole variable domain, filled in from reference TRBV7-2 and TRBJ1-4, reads GAGVSQSPSNKVTEKGKDVELRCDPISGHTALYWYRQSLGQGLEFLIYFQGNSAPDKSGLPSDRFSAERTGGSVSTLTIQRTQQEDSAVYLCASSLQGPTNEKLFFGSGTQLSVL.